The next 16 T cell receptor beta chains were all read from a single sample in a study of blood T cell repertoires in COVID-19. TCRdb keeps only in-frame clones here, not all; method: immunoSEQ multiplex PCR. The sample gives over 300,000 clones, 86% of which show up once; around 1.5% is in the top ten. The specimen sequenced was peripheral blood. The receptors here all came from a woman aged 50 to 65 with acute or convalescent COVID-19.

The chain links TRBV15 to TRBJ2-1, with no clear D. In germline, CDR1 is LNHNV, CDR2 YYDKDF (reference sequence). There are 14 residues in the CDR3. Trimming cost V 0 bases and J 4 bases, with 7 bases left between them. The CDR3 nucleotides are TGTGCCACCAGCAGAGAGAGCCCTTACAATGAGCAGTTCTTC. Amino acids: CATSRESPYNEQFF.

This clone came up a few times. The CDR3 DNA sequence: TGTGCCAGCTCACTCTCCGGGACTAGGACGACGCAGTATTTT. The encoded protein is CASSLSGTRTTQYF. This chain uses TRBV18 with TRBJ2-3, with 8 bases aligning to TRBD2. Germline V gives CDR1 KGHSH, CDR2 LQKENI. The V segment lost 4 bases and the J segment 9 bases; nucleotides outside the gene matches: 9. The CDR3 sequence is 14 residues long.

J is TRBJ2-1 and V is TRBV27; D is undetermined. The CDR3 runs 13 residues. V lost 2 bases and J lost 2, with 4 bases in between. The germline V gene has CDR1 MNHEY and CDR2 SMNVEV (reference sequence). Here the CDR3 DNA reads TGTGCCAGCAGTTTAAACACCTACAATGAGCAGTTCTTC. Translated: CASSLNTYNEQFF.

The rearrangement links TRBV5-1 to TRBJ2-3; a weak D match, TRBD1 (6 bases). This CDR3 is 14 amino acids long. The V gene's germline CDR1 is SGHRS and CDR2 YFSETQ. The V gene lost 4 bases and the J gene lost 3 bases, with 12 bases spanning the gap. CDR3 region: CASSRDTRTDTQYF. CDR3 DNA sequence: TGCGCCAGCAGCCGGGACACACGAACAGATACGCAGTATTTT.

The chain has TRBV5-8 and TRBJ2-7; D not resolved. Trimming took off 6 bases at V and 4 bases at J, with 20 bases between the two ends. Germline V gene sequence: CDR1 SGHTS, CDR2 YDEGEE. The length of the CDR3 is 15 residues. The DNA of the CDR3 is TGTGCCAGCACCCCCGCCCGGGTCGCGGCTTACGAGCAGTACTTC. Its translation: CASTPARVAAYEQYF. The complete variable domain, with remaining parts taken from reference TRBV5-8 and TRBJ2-7, reads EAGVTQSPTHLIKTRGQQATLRCSPISGHTSVYWYQQALGLGLQFLLWYDEGEERNRGNFPPRFSGRQFPNYSSELNVNALELEDSALYLCASTPARVAAYEQYFGPGTRLTVT.

This clone appeared a single time. The same CDR3 also results from other DNA sequences found in this sample. The chain carries TRBV2 and TRBJ1-5; TRBD1 agrees at 7 bases. From germline, CDR1 is SNHLY and CDR2 FYNNEI. The CDR3 has 13 residues. Trimming cost V 4 bases and J 7 bases; bases outside gene matches: 4. In DNA, the CDR3 is TGTGCCAGCAGTGGACAGGGAGACCAGCCCCAGCATTTT. Translating gives CASSGQGDQPQHF.

The chain carries TRBV7-8 and TRBJ2-1; possibly TRBD1 for D (8 bases). The V and J ends lost 4 bases and 4 bases respectively, with 14 bases between them. The CDR3 totals 15 residues. Germline CDR1 and CDR2: SGHVS and FQNEAQ. The CDR3 DNA is TGTGCCAGCAGCTGGACAGGGAGGGGGTACAATGAGCAGTTCTTC. This codes for CASSWTGRGYNEQFF.

The V and J genes are TRBV7-9 and TRBJ2-3; TRBD1 aligns across 8 bases. There are 14 residues in the CDR3. Germline assignment: CDR1 SEHNR and CDR2 FQNEAQ (reference sequence). V gave up 5 bases and J gave up 2 bases; unmatched junction bases: 3. CDR3 region: CASSQGAYTDTQYF. For the CDR3, the DNA is TGTGCCAGCAGCCAGGGGGCGTACACAGATACGCAGTATTTT.

This chain connects TRBV19 to TRBJ2-2; 15 bases match TRBD2. The V segment lost 7 bases and the J segment 4 bases; nucleotides outside the gene matches: 13. Germline-derived CDR1 and CDR2 are LNHDA and SQIVND (reference sequence). This CDR3 contains 19 residues. In nucleotides, the CDR3 is TGTGCCAGTACCATTAACGGACTAGCGGGAGGGCTAGTCACCGGGGAGCTGTTTTTT. It codes for CASTINGLAGGLVTGELFF.

The V and J genes are TRBV27 and TRBJ1-5, with TRBD1 as a possible D gene (5 bases). V was trimmed by 8 bases and J by 3 bases, leaving 17 bases between them. The CDR3 length is 15 residues. CDR1 is MNHEY, CDR2 SMNVEV, per germline (reference sequence). CDR3 in DNA: TGTGCCAGCCGCTTGAAGGCAGGGTCCAATCAGCCCCAGCATTTT. This gives the protein CASRLKAGSNQPQHF.

CDR3 sequence: CASSPDSSAGLGQYF. In DNA, the CDR3 is TGTGCCAGCAGCCCAGATAGCAGCGCGGGGTTGGGGCAGTACTTC. The chain employs TRBV28 and TRBJ2-7; TRBD2 might be the D (6 bases). Germline V CDR1 and CDR2: MDHEN, SYDVKM. This CDR3 has 15 amino acids. V shed 6 bases and J shed 9 bases, with 24 bases lying between them.

The V call is TRBV29-1, the J call TRBJ2-7, with 7 bases matching TRBD1. The J segment lost 2 bases and the V segment lost 6 bases, leaving 4 bases of the junction unmatched. There are 12 residues in the CDR3. Germline CDR1 reads SQVTM; CDR2 reads ANQGSEA. CDR3 nucleotides: TGCAGCGTAGGGACAGTCGCCTACGAGCAGTACTTC. Amino acid sequence: CSVGTVAYEQYF.

The rearrangement joins TRBV28 to TRBJ2-3; 8 bases are a match to TRBD2. V dropped 7 bases and J dropped 1; count of bases not matched to a gene: 7. This CDR3 has 15 residues. In germline, CDR1 is MDHEN, CDR2 SYDVKM. As DNA, the CDR3 is TGTGCCAGCAAGACGGGAGGGGAGGGCACAGATACGCAGTATTTT. It translates to CASKTGGEGTDTQYF.

The chain couples TRBV28 to TRBJ2-7, with 7 nucleotides matching TRBD1. Unmatched junction bases numbered 6, after V lost 5 bases and J lost 2 bases. Germline lookup yields CDR1 MDHEN and CDR2 SYDVKM. The CDR3 has 14 amino acids. The CDR3 here is CASSPGQVTYEQYF. CDR3 nucleotide sequence: TGTGCCAGCAGTCCAGGACAGGTTACCTACGAGCAGTACTTC.

The gene calls are TRBV3-1 (or the pseudogene TRBV3-2) and TRBJ2-1; a weak D match, TRBD2 (6 bases). Trimming pared 3 bases from V and 6 bases from J, leaving 15 bases between. Germline assignment: CDR1 LGHDT and CDR2 YNNKEL (reference sequence). CDR3 size: 15 residues. As DNA, the CDR3 is TGTGCCAGCAGCCATGGCGGGGCTAGTGGCAATGAGCAGTTCTTC. Translating gives CASSHGGASGNEQFF.

This chain joins TRBV19 and TRBJ2-3, with 12 positions matching TRBD2. The CDR3 runs to 16 residues. CDR1 is LNHDA, CDR2 SQIVND, per germline (reference sequence). The J segment lost 4 bases and the V segment lost 5 bases, leaving 7 bases of the junction unmatched. The CDR3 sequence: CASSPSGRAFPDTQYF. As DNA, the CDR3 is TGTGCCAGTAGTCCTAGCGGGAGGGCCTTCCCAGATACGCAGTATTTT.